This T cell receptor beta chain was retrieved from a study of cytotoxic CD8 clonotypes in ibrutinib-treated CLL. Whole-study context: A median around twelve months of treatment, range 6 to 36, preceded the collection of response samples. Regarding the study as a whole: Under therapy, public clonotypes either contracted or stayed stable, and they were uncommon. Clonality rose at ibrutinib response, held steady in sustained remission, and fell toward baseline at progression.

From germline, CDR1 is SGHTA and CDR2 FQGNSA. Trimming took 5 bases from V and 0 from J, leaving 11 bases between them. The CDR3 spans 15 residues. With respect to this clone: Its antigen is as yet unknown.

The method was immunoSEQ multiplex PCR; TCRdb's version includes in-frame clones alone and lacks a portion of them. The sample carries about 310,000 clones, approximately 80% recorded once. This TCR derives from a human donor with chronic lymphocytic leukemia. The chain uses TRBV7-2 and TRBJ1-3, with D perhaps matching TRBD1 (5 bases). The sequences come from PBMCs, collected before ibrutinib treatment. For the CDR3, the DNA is TGTGCCAGCAGCACATCCAGGGTCTCTGGAAACACCATATATTTT. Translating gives CASSTSRVSGNTIYF. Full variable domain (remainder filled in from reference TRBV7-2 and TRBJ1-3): GAGVSQSPSNKVTEKGKDVELRCDPISGHTALYWYRQSLGQGLEFLIYFQGNSAPDKSGLPSDRFSAERTGGSVSTLTIQRTQQEDSAVYLCASSTSRVSGNTIYFGEGSWLTVV.